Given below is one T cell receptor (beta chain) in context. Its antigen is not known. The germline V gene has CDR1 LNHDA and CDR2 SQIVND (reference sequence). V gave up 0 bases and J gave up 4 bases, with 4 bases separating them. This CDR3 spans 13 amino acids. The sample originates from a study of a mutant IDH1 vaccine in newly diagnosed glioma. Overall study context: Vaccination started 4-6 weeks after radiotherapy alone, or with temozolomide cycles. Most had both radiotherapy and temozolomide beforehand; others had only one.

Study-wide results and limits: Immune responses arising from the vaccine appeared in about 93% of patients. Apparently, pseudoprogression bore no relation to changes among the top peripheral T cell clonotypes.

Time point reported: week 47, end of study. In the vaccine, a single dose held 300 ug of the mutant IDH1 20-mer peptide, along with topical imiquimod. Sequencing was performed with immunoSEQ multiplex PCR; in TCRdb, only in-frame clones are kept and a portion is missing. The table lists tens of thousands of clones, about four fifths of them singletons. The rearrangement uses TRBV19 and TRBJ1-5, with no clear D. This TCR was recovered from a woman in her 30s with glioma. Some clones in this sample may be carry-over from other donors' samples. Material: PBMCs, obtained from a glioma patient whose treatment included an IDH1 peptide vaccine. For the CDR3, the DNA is TGTGCCAGTAGTATAGAGGAGAATCAGCCCCAGCATTTT. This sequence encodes CASSIEENQPQHF.